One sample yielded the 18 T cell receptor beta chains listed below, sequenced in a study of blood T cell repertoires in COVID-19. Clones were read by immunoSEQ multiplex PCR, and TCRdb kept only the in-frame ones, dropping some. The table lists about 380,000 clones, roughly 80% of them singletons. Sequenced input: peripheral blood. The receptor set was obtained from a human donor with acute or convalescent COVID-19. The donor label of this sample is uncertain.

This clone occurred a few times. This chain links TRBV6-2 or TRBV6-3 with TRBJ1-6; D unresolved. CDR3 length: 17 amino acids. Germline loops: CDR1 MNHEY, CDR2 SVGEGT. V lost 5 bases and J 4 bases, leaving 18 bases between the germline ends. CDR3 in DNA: TGTGCCAGCAGTCCGCGAGACTCGTCCCAATATAATTCACCCCTCCACTTT. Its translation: CASSPRDSSQYNSPLHF.

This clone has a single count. CDR3 region: CASSYFGRGADTQYF. The CDR3 coding sequence is TGTGCCAGCAGTTACTTCGGGAGGGGGGCAGATACGCAGTATTTT. The chain couples TRBV6-2 or TRBV6-3 to TRBJ2-3; TRBD2 agrees at 8 bases. J gave up 4 bases and V 1 base, and 4 bases lay outside the gene matches. From germline, CDR1 is MNHEY and CDR2 SVGEGT. The CDR3 runs to 15 residues.

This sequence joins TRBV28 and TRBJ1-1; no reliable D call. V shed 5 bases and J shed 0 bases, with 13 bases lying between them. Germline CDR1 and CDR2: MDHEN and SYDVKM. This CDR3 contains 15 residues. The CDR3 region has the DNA TGTGCCAGCAGTCCTAGTTGGATCATGAACACTGAAGCTTTCTTT. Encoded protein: CASSPSWIMNTEAFF.

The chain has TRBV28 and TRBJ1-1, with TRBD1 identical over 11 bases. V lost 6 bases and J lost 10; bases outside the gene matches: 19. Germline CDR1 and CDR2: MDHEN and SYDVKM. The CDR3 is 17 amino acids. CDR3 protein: CASRGGKGQGALLGAFF. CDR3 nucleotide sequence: TGTGCCAGCAGGGGAGGAAAAGGACAGGGGGCTCTGCTCGGAGCTTTCTTT.

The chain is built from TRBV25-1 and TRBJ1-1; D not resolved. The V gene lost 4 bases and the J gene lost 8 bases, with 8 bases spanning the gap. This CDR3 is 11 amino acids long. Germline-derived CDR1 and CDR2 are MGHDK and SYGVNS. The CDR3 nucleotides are TGTGCCAGCAGTGCAGGCCCCGAAGCTTTCTTT. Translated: CASSAGPEAFF.

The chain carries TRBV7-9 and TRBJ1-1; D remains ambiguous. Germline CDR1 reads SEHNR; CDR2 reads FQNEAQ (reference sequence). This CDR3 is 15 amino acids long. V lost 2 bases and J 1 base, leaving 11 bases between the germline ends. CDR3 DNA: TGTGCCAGCAGCTTAACAACGGGTGCGAACACTGAAGCTTTCTTT. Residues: CASSLTTGANTEAFF.

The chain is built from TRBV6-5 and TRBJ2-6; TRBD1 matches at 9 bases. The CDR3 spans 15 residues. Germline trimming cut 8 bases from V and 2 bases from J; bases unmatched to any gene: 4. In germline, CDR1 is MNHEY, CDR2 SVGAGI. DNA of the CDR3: TGTGCCAGCCTGGACAGGGGAACTGGGGCCAACGTCCTGACTTTC. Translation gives CASLDRGTGANVLTF.

CDR3 nucleotides: TGTGCCAGCAGCGCAACTAGCGGGCTCTACAATGAGCAGTTCTTC. Its protein is CASSATSGLYNEQFF. The chain combines TRBV7-2 with TRBJ2-1; 9 nucleotides line up with TRBD2. Trimming at V came to 5 bases and at J to 3 bases, leaving 5 bases not matched to a gene. The CDR3 loop spans 15 amino acids. Germline CDR1 and CDR2: SGHTA and FQGNSA.

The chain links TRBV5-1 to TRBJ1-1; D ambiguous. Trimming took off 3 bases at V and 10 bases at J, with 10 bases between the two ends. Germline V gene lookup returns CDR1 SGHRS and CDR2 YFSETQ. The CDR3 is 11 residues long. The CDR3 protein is CASSYGLGAFF. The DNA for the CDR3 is TGCGCCAGCAGCTACGGACTCGGAGCTTTCTTT.

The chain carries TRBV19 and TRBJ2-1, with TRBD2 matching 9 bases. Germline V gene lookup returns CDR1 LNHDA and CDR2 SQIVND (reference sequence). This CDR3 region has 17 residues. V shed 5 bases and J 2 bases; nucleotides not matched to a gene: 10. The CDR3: CASSRAGGPNPYNEQFF. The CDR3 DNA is TGTGCCAGTAGTCGTGCGGGAGGGCCCAATCCCTACAATGAGCAGTTCTTC.

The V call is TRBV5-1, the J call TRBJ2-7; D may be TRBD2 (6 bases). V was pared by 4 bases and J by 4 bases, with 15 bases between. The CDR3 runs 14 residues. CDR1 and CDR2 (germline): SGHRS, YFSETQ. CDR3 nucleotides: TGCGCCAGCAGCAGGAGGGGACGGGATTACGAGCAGTACTTC. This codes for CASSRRGRDYEQYF.

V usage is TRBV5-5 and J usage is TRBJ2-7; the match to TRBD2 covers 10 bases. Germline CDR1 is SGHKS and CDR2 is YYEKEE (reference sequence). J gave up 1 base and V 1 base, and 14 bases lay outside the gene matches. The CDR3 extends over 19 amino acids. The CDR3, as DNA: TGTGCCAGCAGCTTGTCCTTGGGAACTAGCGGGGCCTCTTCCTACGAGCAGTACTTC. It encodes CASSLSLGTSGASSYEQYF.

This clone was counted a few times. DNA of the CDR3: TGTGCCAGCTCACTCGGACAAGGAAAGGAAAAACTGTTTTTT. Translating it yields CASSLGQGKEKLFF. This chain joins TRBV18 and TRBJ1-4; D is possibly TRBD1 (5 bases). Germline loops: CDR1 KGHSH, CDR2 LQKENI. Trimming took 4 bases from V and 8 from J, leaving 14 bases between them. The CDR3 has 14 residues.

The CDR3 region has the DNA TGTGCCAGCGGGGGACAGGGATACGAAAAACTGTTTTTT. Translated, it gives CASGGQGYEKLFF. The genes are TRBV2 and TRBJ1-4; 9 bases agree with TRBD1. Germline trimming cut 8 bases from V and 8 bases from J; bases unmatched to any gene: 6. CDR1 SNHLY and CDR2 FYNNEI come from the germline V gene. CDR3 length equals 13 residues.

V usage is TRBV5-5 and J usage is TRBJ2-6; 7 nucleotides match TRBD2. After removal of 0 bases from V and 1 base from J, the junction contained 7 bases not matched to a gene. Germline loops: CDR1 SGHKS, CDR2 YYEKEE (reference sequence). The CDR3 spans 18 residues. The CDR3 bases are TGTGCCAGCAGCTTGGACGGGGGGATACAATCTGGGGCCAACGTCCTGACTTTC. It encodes CASSLDGGIQSGANVLTF.

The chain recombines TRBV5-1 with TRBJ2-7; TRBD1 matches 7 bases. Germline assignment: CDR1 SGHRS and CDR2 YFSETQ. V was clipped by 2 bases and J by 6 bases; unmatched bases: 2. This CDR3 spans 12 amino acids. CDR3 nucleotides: TGCGCCAGCAGCTTAACAGGGGTCGAGCAGTACTTC. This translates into CASSLTGVEQYF.

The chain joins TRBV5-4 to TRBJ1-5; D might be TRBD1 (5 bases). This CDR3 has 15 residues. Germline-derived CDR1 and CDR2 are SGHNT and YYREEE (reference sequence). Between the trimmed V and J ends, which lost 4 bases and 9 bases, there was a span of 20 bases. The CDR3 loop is CASSTGDRDYSPQHF. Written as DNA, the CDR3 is TGTGCCAGCAGCACGGGGGACCGGGACTACTCGCCCCAGCATTTT.

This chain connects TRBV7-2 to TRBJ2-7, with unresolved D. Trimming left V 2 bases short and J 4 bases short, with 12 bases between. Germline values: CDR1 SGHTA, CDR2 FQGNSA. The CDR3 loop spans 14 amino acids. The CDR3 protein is CASSLSHSSYEQYF. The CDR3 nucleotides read TGTGCCAGCAGCTTATCTCACAGCTCTTACGAGCAGTACTTC.